This T cell receptor (beta chain) was observed in a study of T cell repertoires in cytomegalovirus infection. One entry per CDR3 protein results from TCRdb running MiXCR on the reads. The profile shows some 680,000 distinct CDR3 sequences, 35% to 40% of them singletons. V shed 1 base and J shed 4 bases, with 4 bases lying between them. The CDR3 loop spans 12 amino acids. In germline, CDR1 is LGHNA, CDR2 YNFKEQ. Input material: PBMCs. The source of this sequence is a human donor in good health (CMV status not recorded). Some clones in this sample may be carry-over from other donors' samples. The gene calls are TRBV4-2 and TRBJ1-1; D is undetermined. Here the CDR3 DNA reads TGTGCCAGCAGCCAAGTGGGCACTGAAGCTTTCTTT. Protein product: CASSQVGTEAFF.